These 4 T cell receptor beta chains share one sample of origin, sequenced in a study of blood T cell repertoires in COVID-19. The table came from immunoSEQ multiplex PCR; TCRdb's copy has only in-frame clones and leaves some out. The sample lists 180,000 or so clones, about 70% occurring once. Input material: peripheral blood. Every receptor here comes from a woman in her 50s with active or convalescent COVID-19.

V usage is TRBV7-3 and J usage is TRBJ1-6; D possibly corresponds to TRBD1 (5 bases). V gave up 2 bases and J gave up 7 bases, with 12 bases separating them. Germline lookup yields CDR1 SGHTA and CDR2 FQGTGA. The CDR3 loop spans 15 amino acids. The CDR3 here is CASSLVPSGNSPLHF. CDR3 nucleotides: TGTGCCAGCAGCTTAGTCCCGTCAGGGAATTCACCCCTCCACTTT.

The CDR3 here is CATTLGTSGAETQYF. For the CDR3, the DNA is TGTGCCACGACCCTGGGGACTAGCGGGGCAGAGACCCAGTACTTC. The gene calls are TRBV10-3 and TRBJ2-5, with 13 bases matching TRBD2. V was pared by 10 bases and J by 4 bases, with 9 bases of the junction left unmatched. The germline V gene encodes CDR1 ENHRY and CDR2 SYGVKD. The CDR3 covers 15 residues.

The CDR3 here is CASSRIPGQASHTF. DNA for the CDR3: TGTGCCAGCAGCAGAATCCCGGGACAGGCCTCTCACACCTTC. The chain couples TRBV5-6 to TRBJ1-2; the match to TRBD1 covers 8 bases. This CDR3 comprises 14 residues. Germline V CDR1 and CDR2: SGHDT, YYEEEE. V gave up 4 bases and J gave up 12 bases; unmatched junction bases: 14. Combining the CDR3 with reference TRBV5-6 and TRBJ1-2 gives the whole variable domain DAGVTQSPTHLIKTRGQQVTLRCSPKSGHDTVSWYQQALGQGPQFIFQYYEEEERQRGNFPDRFSGHQFPNYSSELNVNALLLGDSALYLCASSRIPGQASHTFGSGTRLTVV.

The DNA of the CDR3 is TGTGCCAGCAGTTCGAATAGGGGTACGGATGGCTACACCTTC. Protein product: CASSSNRGTDGYTF. V usage is TRBV6-2 or TRBV6-3 and J usage is TRBJ1-2; TRBD1 might be the D (5 bases). The CDR3 contains 14 residues. From germline, CDR1 is MNHEY and CDR2 SVGEGT. V gave up 4 bases and J gave up 6 bases, with 15 bases separating them.